A selection of T cell receptor beta chains follows, all from one sample in a study of blood T cells in healthy people across ages. One entry per CDR3 protein, called by TCRdb with MiXCR from the 5' RACE reads. Of 1.5 million to 1.8 million distinct CDR3 sequences in the sample, 35% to 45% are singletons; the top ten hold approximately 4.1%. The specimen was blood. The receptors originated from a woman under 30 in good health. Each CDR3 is given with its conserved first and last residue. D genes are given only for firm matches. Clone size is stated in some rows and not others, as once, few, many or a class when expanded.

D gene	J gene	V gene	clone size	CDR3 DNA	CDR3 protein
-	TRBJ2-7	TRBV29-1	-	TGCAGCGTTGAAGACGCAGGGGACCCCTACGAGCAGTACTTC	CSVEDAGDPYEQYF
-	TRBJ2-3	TRBV7-9	few	TGTGCCAGCAGCCAATTGAGCGGGCGTTGGGATACGCAGTATTTT	CASSQLSGRWDTQYF
-	TRBJ2-7	TRBV20-1	few	TGCAGTGCTATCGACTCCAGCTCCTACGAGCAGTACTTC	CSAIDSSSYEQYF
TRBD1	TRBJ2-1	TRBV7-9	few	TGTGCCAGCAGCTTCTCCGGGACAGGGGGCAATGAGCAGTTCTTC	CASSFSGTGGNEQFF
-	TRBJ1-5	TRBV28	-	TGTGCCAGCAGTTTAGGATTTTCGACGGAATATAGCAATCAGCCCCAGCATTTT	CASSLGFSTEYSNQPQHF
TRBD1	TRBJ1-1	TRBV27	-	TGTGCCAGCAGTTTACGGACAGGGCCGTACACTGAAGCTTTCTTT	CASSLRTGPYTEAFF
-	TRBJ1-1	TRBV5-5	once	TGTGCCAGCAGCACTGAAGGGTACACTGAAGCTTTCTTT	CASSTEGYTEAFF
-	TRBJ2-7	TRBV4-1	-	TGCGCCAGCAGCCAAGATTCGAGACTGTGGAACTACGAGCAGTACTTC	CASSQDSRLWNYEQYF
-	TRBJ1-1	TRBV7-3	once	TGTGCCAGCAGCATCGACGGGGGCACTGAAGCTTTCTTT	CASSIDGGTEAFF
TRBD1	TRBJ1-4	TRBV6-6	few	TGTGCCAGCAGTCGGTACCGCCAGGGGGCAAATGAAAAACTGTTTTTT	CASSRYRQGANEKLFF
-	TRBJ1-1	TRBV27	-	TGTGCCAGTTACACCCTGGGGACTGAAGCTTTCTTT	CASYTLGTEAFF
-	TRBJ2-7	TRBV20-1	few	TGCAGTGCCGAGCTGGGATCAACCTACGAGCAGTACTTC	CSAELGSTYEQYF
-	TRBJ2-5	TRBV3-1	many	TGTGCCAGCAGCCAAGGGGAGACCCAGTACTTC	CASSQGETQYF
-	TRBJ1-2	TRBV12-3/TRBV12-4	-	TGTGCCAGCAGTGTCCCAGGGGCGCACACCTTC	CASSVPGAHTF
TRBD1	TRBJ1-1	TRBV2	-	TGTGCCAGCAGTGAAGCGCAGGGGACAGGGGACACTGAAGCTTTCTTT	CASSEAQGTGDTEAFF
-	TRBJ1-2	TRBV27	once	TGTGCCAGCAGTAGCCCTTCTGTACAGCCCTATGGCTACACCTTC	CASSSPSVQPYGYTF
TRBD2	TRBJ2-1	TRBV11-2	-	TGTGCCAGCAGCCAAACTAGCGGACTTACTTACAATGAGCAGTTCTTC	CASSQTSGLTYNEQFF
-	TRBJ1-4	TRBV20-1	few	TGCAGTGCTAGGGGTCGGCCCACTAATGAAAAACTGTTTTTT	CSARGRPTNEKLFF
-	TRBJ1-2	TRBV20-1	few	TGCAGTGCTAGAAGGGACTCTAGCTATGGCTACACCTTC	CSARRDSSYGYTF
-	TRBJ2-2	TRBV29-1	few	TGCAGCGCCCTGGCAGGAGGGGAGCTGTTTTTT	CSALAGGELFF
-	TRBJ1-2	TRBV7-9	-	TGTGCCAGCAGAGCCGCGGTTACTGGGCTCAACTATGGCTACACCTTC	CASRAAVTGLNYGYTF
TRBD1	TRBJ2-7	TRBV6-5	-	TGTGCCAGCAGTGGGACAGCTAACTACGAGCAGTACTTC	CASSGTANYEQYF
-	TRBJ1-2	TRBV12-3/TRBV12-4	few	TGTGCCAGCAGTCCTCCCAGGGACTTCTATGGCTACACCTTC	CASSPPRDFYGYTF
TRBD1	TRBJ2-1	TRBV3-1	-	TGTGCCAGCAGCCATCGGGACAGGGGGCGGGGGAAGCAGTTCTTC	CASSHRDRGRGKQFF
-	TRBJ1-5	TRBV20-1	few	TGCAGTGCTAGCGATGGGGGTGGGCAGCCCCAGCATTTT	CSASDGGGQPQHF
-	TRBJ1-1	TRBV7-2	few	TGTGCCAGCAGCCCCCTAACAGGGTCGAACACTGAAGCTTTCTTT	CASSPLTGSNTEAFF
-	TRBJ2-7	TRBV9	-	TGTGCCAGCAGCGTAGGGACCTCCAGCTCCTACGAGCAGTACTTC	CASSVGTSSSYEQYF
TRBD1	TRBJ1-1	TRBV5-4	-	TGTGCCAGCAGCGGAGGGACAGGGGATAATGAAGCTTTCTTT	CASSGGTGDNEAFF
TRBD2	TRBJ2-7	TRBV12-3/TRBV12-4	few	TGTGCCAGCTTTCGGGCGGGAGATAGCGAGCAGTACTTC	CASFRAGDSEQYF
-	TRBJ1-2	TRBV27	few	TGTGCCAGCAGCGGTAGTCCAGCCTATGGCTACACCTTC	CASSGSPAYGYTF
-	TRBJ1-1	TRBV12-3/TRBV12-4	few	TGTGCCAGCAGGGCGACATGGGGCACTGAAGCTTTCTTT	CASRATWGTEAFF
-	TRBJ1-2	TRBV12-3/TRBV12-4	once	TGTGCCAGCAGTTCCTGGGGGGGAGGCTATGGCTACACCTTC	CASSSWGGGYGYTF
-	TRBJ1-2	TRBV18	few	TGTGCCAGCTCACAGGGAGCATCTAACTATGGCTACACCTTC	CASSQGASNYGYTF
-	TRBJ2-5	TRBV21-1	-	TGTGCCAGCAGCAAAGAGGTGGTAGCGGGAGGGCCGCGTGAGACCCAGTACTTC	CASSKEVVAGGPRETQYF
-	TRBJ2-6	TRBV5-5	few	TGTGCCAGCAGCTTGGTCCACCGGAGCTCTGGGGCCAACGTCCTGACTTTC	CASSLVHRSSGANVLTF
-	TRBJ2-1	TRBV4-3	-	TGCGCCAGCAGCCAAGATCGGGGGTTTGGCTACAATGAGCAGTTCTTC	CASSQDRGFGYNEQFF
-	TRBJ1-2	TRBV20-1	many	TGCAGTGCTAGAGAACCATTAGCGGCCTATGGCTACACCTTC	CSAREPLAAYGYTF
TRBD2	TRBJ2-7	TRBV13	-	TGTGCCAGCACCCGGGGGGGCCGTTACAATGAGCAGTACTTC	CASTRGGRYNEQYF
TRBD2	TRBJ2-7	TRBV3-1	-	TGTGCCAGTAGCCTATCAGCGGGAGGCCACTACGAGCAGTACTTC	CASSLSAGGHYEQYF
-	TRBJ2-1	TRBV7-2	-	TGTGCCAGCAGCGTAAGAATGAGGACGAATGAGCAGTTCTTC	CASSVRMRTNEQFF
-	TRBJ2-7	TRBV6-2/TRBV6-3	few	TGTGCCAGCAGTTACTCTCATCAACCCCTCTCCGGACGGATATTCTCCGAGCAGTACTTC	CASSYSHQPLSGRIFSEQYF
-	TRBJ2-2	TRBV18	-	TGTGCCAGCTCTTCTAATTTCGCCGGGGAGCTGTTTTTT	CASSSNFAGELFF
-	TRBJ1-2	TRBV29-1	-	TGCAGCGTTCGGCCTTTTAACTATGGCTACACCTTC	CSVRPFNYGYTF